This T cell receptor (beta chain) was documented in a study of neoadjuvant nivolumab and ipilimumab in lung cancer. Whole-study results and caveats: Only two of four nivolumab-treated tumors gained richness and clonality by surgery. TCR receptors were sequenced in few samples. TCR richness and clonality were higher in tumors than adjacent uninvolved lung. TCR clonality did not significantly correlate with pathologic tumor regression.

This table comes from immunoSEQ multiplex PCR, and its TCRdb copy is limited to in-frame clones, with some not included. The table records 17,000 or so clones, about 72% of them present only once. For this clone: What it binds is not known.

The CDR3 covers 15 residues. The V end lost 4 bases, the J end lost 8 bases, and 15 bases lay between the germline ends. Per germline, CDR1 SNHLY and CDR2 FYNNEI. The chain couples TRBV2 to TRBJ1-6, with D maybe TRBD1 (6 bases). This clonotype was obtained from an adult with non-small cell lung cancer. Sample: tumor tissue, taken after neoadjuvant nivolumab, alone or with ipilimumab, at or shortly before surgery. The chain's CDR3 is CASSGNRVTDSPLHF. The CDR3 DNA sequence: TGTGCCAGCAGTGGAAACAGGGTCACAGATTCACCCCTCCACTTT.